A single sample is the source of the 12 T cell receptor beta chains below, sequenced in a study of T cell changes during pregnancy in multiple sclerosis. The table came from immunoSEQ multiplex PCR; TCRdb's copy has only in-frame clones and leaves some out. The sample lists fewer than 40,000 clones; 85% to 95% were seen once. This specimen consisted of CD4+ T cells from peripheral blood mononuclear cells, obtained in the second trimester of pregnancy. The receptors were sampled from a female donor with multiple sclerosis, enrolled in a pregnancy study.

The rearrangement uses TRBV5-1 and TRBJ2-2; D is uncertain. V was clipped by 2 bases and J by 4 bases, with 6 bases between them. This CDR3 comprises 13 residues. CDR1 SGHRS and CDR2 YFSETQ come from the germline V gene. CDR3 bases: TGCGCCAGCAGCTTATCCATCACCGGGGAGCTGTTTTTT. Its translation: CASSLSITGELFF.

J is TRBJ2-5 and V is TRBV6-5; D might be TRBD2 (5 bases). The CDR3 is made up of 15 amino acids. Germline CDR1 and CDR2: MNHEY and SVGAGI. V gave up 5 bases and J gave up 8 bases, with 21 bases separating them. The CDR3 spells CASSNPVMGDPTQYF. CDR3 bases: TGTGCCAGCAGTAACCCCGTGATGGGAGACCCTACCCAGTACTTC.

The chain combines TRBV14 with TRBJ2-7; no clear D. The germline V gene encodes CDR1 SGHDN and CDR2 FVKESK. Trimming took off 0 bases at V and 6 bases at J, with 6 bases between the two ends. The CDR3 contains 12 residues. CDR3 in DNA: TGTGCCAGCAGCCAAGATGCCGGCGAGCAGTACTTC. This encodes CASSQDAGEQYF.

J is TRBJ2-7 and V is TRBV11-2, with a tentative D call TRBD2 (6 bases). The CDR3 consists of 16 residues. The germline V gene encodes CDR1 SGHAT and CDR2 FQNNGV. V was trimmed by 4 bases and J by 5 bases, leaving 21 bases between them. The CDR3, as DNA: TGTGCCAGCAGCTCAGTGCTCGGGGGTAGTTTCCACGAGCAGTACTTC. This codes for CASSSVLGGSFHEQYF.

The V and J genes are TRBV25-1 and TRBJ1-1, with D hard to call. The germline CDR1 and CDR2 sequences are MGHDK and SYGVNS. V gave up 2 bases and J gave up 5 bases, with 9 bases separating them. CDR3 length equals 13 residues. The CDR3, as DNA: TGTGCCAGCAGTGAAATTTTAGTAACTGAAGCTTTCTTT. Translating it yields CASSEILVTEAFF.

The genes are TRBV29-1 and TRBJ1-1, with D possibly TRBD1 on 5 matching bases. Germline V lookup: CDR1 SQVTM, CDR2 ANQGSEA. CDR3 length: 13 amino acids. Trimming took 5 bases from V and 1 from J, leaving 11 bases between them. CDR3 sequence reads: CSVKPQGNTEAFF. As DNA, the CDR3 is TGCAGCGTTAAACCCCAGGGGAACACTGAAGCTTTCTTT. Based on the CDR3 plus reference TRBV29-1 and TRBJ1-1, the full variable domain is SAVISQKPSRDICQRGTSLTIQCQVDSQVTMMFWYRQQPGQSLTLIATANQGSEATYESGFVIDKFPISRPNLTFSTLTVSNMSPEDSSIYLCSVKPQGNTEAFFGQGTRLTVV.

This chain joins TRBV4-2 and TRBJ2-3; 7 bases map to TRBD2. V shed 1 base, J shed 1 base, and the junction held 8 bases outside the gene matches. This CDR3 comprises 17 residues. The germline V gene encodes CDR1 LGHNA and CDR2 YNFKEQ. The CDR3 is CASSQAQVRGGTDTQYF. For the CDR3, the DNA is TGTGCCAGCAGCCAAGCCCAGGTTCGGGGGGGCACAGATACGCAGTATTTT.

This chain links TRBV5-1 with TRBJ2-1, with TRBD2 matching over 10 bases. V lost 0 bases, J lost 7 bases, and 4 bases stayed unmatched. Germline V gene data show CDR1 as SGHRS and CDR2 as YFSETQ. This CDR3 has 15 residues. The CDR3: CASSLASGRGNEQFF. The CDR3 nucleotides read TGCGCCAGCAGCTTGGCTAGCGGGAGAGGGAATGAGCAGTTCTTC.

The J gene is TRBJ1-1, the V gene TRBV27, with 7 bases lining up with TRBD1. Trimming removed 5 bases from V and 6 bases from J; junction bases left unmatched: 12. The germline CDR1 and CDR2 sequences are MNHEY and SMNVEV (reference sequence). The CDR3 runs to 15 residues. The CDR3 spells CASSPWTAGQSEAFF. CDR3 nucleotides: TGTGCCAGCAGTCCCTGGACCGCGGGACAGTCTGAAGCTTTCTTT.

The chain uses TRBV2 and TRBJ1-1; 7 bases fit TRBD1. The V gene's germline CDR1 is SNHLY and CDR2 FYNNEI. This CDR3 has 14 residues. With 8 bases clipped from V and 4 bases from J, the junction kept 10 bases outside the gene matches. Written as DNA, the CDR3 is TGTGCCAGCGGGATACAGGGGATTCCCACTGAAGCTTTCTTT. The encoded protein is CASGIQGIPTEAFF.

In DNA form, the CDR3 reads TGTGCCGTTTGGGACAGCTCTACCTACGAGCAGTACTTC. Translation: CAVWDSSTYEQYF. The chain links TRBV28 to TRBJ2-7, with 7 positions matching TRBD1. CDR3 length: 13 amino acids. Per the germline V gene, CDR1 is MDHEN and CDR2 is SYDVKM. V gave up 11 bases and J gave up 2 bases; unmatched junction bases: 9.

This chain links TRBV19 with TRBJ1-2; possibly TRBD1 for D (5 bases). Trimming removed 2 bases at V and 0 bases at J, with 10 bases between. CDR3 length equals 15 residues. CDR1 LNHDA and CDR2 SQIVND come from the germline V gene (reference sequence). CDR3 bases: TGTGCCAGTAGTATATCGGACATTTCTAACTATGGCTACACCTTC. The encoded protein is CASSISDISNYGYTF.